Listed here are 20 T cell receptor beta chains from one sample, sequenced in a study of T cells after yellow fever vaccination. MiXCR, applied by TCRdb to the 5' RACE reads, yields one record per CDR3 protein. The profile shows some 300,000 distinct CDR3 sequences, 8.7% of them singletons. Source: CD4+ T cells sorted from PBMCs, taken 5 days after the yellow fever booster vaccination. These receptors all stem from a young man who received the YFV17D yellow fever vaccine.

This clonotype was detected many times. The CDR3 is CASGPSDSNQPQHF. As DNA, the CDR3 is TGTGCCAGCGGACCCTCGGATAGCAATCAGCCCCAGCATTTT. The chain joins TRBV6-6 to TRBJ1-5; no firm D call. The V end lost 8 bases, the J end lost 0 bases, and 11 bases lay between the germline ends. Germline V CDR1 and CDR2: MNHNY, SVGAGI (reference sequence). The CDR3 consists of 14 residues.

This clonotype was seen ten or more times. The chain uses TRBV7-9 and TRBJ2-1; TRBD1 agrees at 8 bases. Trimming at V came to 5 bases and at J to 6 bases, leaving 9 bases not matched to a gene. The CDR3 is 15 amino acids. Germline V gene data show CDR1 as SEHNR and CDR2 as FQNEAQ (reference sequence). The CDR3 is CASSPDRARGNEQFF. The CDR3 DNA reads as TGTGCCAGCAGCCCGGACAGGGCTAGGGGCAATGAGCAGTTCTTC.

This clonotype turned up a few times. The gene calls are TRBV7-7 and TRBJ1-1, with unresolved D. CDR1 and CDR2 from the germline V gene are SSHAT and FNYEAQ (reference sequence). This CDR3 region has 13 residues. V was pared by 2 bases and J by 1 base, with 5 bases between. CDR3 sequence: CASSLNENTEAFF. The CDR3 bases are TGTGCCAGCAGCTTAAATGAGAACACTGAAGCTTTCTTT.

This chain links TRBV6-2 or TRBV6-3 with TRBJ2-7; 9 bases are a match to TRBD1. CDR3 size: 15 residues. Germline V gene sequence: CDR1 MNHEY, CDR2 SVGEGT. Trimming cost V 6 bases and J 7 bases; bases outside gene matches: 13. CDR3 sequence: CASSPRGTGPREQYF. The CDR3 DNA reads TGTGCCAGCAGCCCGAGGGGGACAGGGCCTCGGGAGCAGTACTTC.

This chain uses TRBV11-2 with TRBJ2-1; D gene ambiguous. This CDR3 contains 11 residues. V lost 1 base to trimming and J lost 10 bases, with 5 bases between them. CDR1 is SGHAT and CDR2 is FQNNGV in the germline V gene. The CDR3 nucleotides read TGTGCCAGCAGCTTAGGTTGGGAGCAGTTCTTC. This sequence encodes CASSLGWEQFF.

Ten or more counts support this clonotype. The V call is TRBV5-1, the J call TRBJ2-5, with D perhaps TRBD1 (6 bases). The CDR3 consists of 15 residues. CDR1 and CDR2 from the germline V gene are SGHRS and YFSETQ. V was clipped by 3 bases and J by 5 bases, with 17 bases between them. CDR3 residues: CASSSNTGPGETQYF. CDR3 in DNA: TGCGCCAGCAGCTCGAATACAGGGCCCGGGGAGACCCAGTACTTC.

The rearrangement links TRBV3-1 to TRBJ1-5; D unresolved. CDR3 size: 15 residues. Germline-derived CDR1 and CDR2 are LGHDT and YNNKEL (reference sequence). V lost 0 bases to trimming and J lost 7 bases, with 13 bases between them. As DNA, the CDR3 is TGTGCCAGCAGCCAAGAGAGGACCAAGCCCCAGCCCCAGCATTTT. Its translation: CASSQERTKPQPQHF.

CDR3 coding DNA: TGTGCCAGCTCACCAGTCAATGAGTACACTGAAGCTTTCTTT. Translating gives CASSPVNEYTEAFF. The chain uses TRBV18 and TRBJ1-1; D gene ambiguous. V lost 2 bases, J lost 3 bases, and 10 bases lay in between. Germline V gene lookup returns CDR1 KGHSH and CDR2 LQKENI. The CDR3 spans 14 residues.

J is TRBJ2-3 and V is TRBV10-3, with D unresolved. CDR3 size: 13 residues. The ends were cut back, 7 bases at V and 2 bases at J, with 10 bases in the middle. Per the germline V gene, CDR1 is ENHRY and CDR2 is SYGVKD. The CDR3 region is CAITGVHTDTQYF. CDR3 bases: TGTGCCATCACCGGCGTCCACACAGATACGCAGTATTTT.

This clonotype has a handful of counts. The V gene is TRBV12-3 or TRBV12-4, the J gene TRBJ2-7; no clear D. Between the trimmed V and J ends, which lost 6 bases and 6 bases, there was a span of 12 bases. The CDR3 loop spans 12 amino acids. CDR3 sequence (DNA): TGTGCCAGCAGCCCCTTGCCCTCCGAGCAGTACGTC. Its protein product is CASSPLPSEQYV.

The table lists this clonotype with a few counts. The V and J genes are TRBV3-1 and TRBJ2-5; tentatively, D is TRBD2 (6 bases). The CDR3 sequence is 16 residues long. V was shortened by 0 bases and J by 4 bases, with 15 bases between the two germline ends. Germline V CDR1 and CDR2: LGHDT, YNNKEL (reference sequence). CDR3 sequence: CASSQDSQGGVETQYF. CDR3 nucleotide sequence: TGTGCCAGCAGCCAAGATTCCCAGGGCGGGGTAGAGACCCAGTACTTC.

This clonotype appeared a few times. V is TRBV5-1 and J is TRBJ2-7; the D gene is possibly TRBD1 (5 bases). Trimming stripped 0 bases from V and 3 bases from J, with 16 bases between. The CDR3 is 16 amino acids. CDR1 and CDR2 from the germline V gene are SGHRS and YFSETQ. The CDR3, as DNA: TGCGCCAGCAGCTTGGTTCCGCAGCAGGGCGGCTACGAGCAGTACTTC. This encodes CASSLVPQQGGYEQYF.

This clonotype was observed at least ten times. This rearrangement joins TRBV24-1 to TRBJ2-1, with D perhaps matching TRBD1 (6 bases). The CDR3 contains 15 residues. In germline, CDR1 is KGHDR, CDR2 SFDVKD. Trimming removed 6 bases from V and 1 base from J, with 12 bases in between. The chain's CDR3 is CATSPKRGSYNEQFF. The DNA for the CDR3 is TGTGCCACCAGTCCTAAGAGGGGGTCCTACAATGAGCAGTTCTTC.

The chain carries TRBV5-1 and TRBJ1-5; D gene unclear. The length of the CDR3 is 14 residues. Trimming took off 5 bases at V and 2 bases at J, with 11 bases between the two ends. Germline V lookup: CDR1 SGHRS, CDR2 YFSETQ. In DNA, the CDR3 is TGCGCCAGCAGTGAACAGCCGGGCAATCAGCCCCAGCATTTT. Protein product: CASSEQPGNQPQHF.

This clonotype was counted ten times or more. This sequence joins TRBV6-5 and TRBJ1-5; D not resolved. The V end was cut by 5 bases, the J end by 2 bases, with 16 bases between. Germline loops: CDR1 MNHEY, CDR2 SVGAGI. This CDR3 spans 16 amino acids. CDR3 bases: TGTGCCAGCAGTCCGCGGACGAACCTGGGCAATCAGCCCCAGCATTTT. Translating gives CASSPRTNLGNQPQHF.

CDR3 nucleotide sequence: TGCGCCAGCAGCCGGGGGACCGGGACTAGCGCCTACAATGAGCAGTTCTTC. This codes for CASSRGTGTSAYNEQFF. The chain is built from TRBV5-1 and TRBJ2-1; TRBD2 aligns across 10 bases. Germline CDR1 reads SGHRS; CDR2 reads YFSETQ. V was pared by 4 bases and J by 2 bases, with 9 bases of the junction left unmatched. This CDR3 has 17 residues.

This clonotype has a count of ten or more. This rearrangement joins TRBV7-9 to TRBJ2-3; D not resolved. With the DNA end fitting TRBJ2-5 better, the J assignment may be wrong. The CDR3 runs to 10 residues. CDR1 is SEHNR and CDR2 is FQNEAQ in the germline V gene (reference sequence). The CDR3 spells CASSFGTQYF. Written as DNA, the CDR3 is TGTGCCAGCAGCTTTGGGACCCAGTACTTC.

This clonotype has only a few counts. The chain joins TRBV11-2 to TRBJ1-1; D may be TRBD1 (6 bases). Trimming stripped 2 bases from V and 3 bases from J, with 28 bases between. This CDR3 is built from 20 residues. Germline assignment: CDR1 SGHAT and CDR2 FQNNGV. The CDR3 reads CASSLSHLFVQGTRDTEAFF. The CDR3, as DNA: TGTGCCAGCAGCTTATCCCATTTGTTCGTACAGGGAACGAGGGACACTGAAGCTTTCTTT.

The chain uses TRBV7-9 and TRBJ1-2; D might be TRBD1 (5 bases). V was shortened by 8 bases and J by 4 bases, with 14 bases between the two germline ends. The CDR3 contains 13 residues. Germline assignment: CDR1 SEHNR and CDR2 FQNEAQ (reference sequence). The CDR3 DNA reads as TGTGCCAGCGGACAAGGACTTGGCTATGGCTACACCTTC. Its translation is CASGQGLGYGYTF.

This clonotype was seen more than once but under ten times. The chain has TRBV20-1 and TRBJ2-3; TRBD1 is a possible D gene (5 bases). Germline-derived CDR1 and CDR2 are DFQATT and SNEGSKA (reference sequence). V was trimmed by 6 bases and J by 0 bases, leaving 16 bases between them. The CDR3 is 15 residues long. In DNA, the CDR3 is TGCAGTGCCTTGGTCAGGGATCGTAGCACAGATACGCAGTATTTT. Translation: CSALVRDRSTDTQYF.